This TCR beta chain was sequenced during a study of T cell responses to AZD1222 COVID-19 vaccine. Study-level information: Second-dose intervals of approximately 4 or approximately 12 weeks were pooled. Findings of the study overall: Most donors were white British, females outnumbered males, and clonal diversity was possibly underestimated. All repertoire sampling was performed exclusively after the peak T cell response.

Of note for this clone: The antigen is undetermined.

Germline CDR1 SGHRS, CDR2 YFSETQ. The CDR3 runs 16 residues. V was cut by 3 bases and J by 0 bases, with 10 bases left in between. Assay: immunoSEQ multiplex PCR; the TCRdb copy retains only in-frame clones and omits some. The sample has under 300,000 clones, over 85% seen once. The material sequenced was peripheral blood, taken on day 0 of AZD1222 vaccination. V usage is TRBV5-1 and J usage is TRBJ1-6; tentative D call: TRBD1 (6 bases). This clonotype originated in an adult in good health. The CDR3: CASSSRTASYNSPLHF. The CDR3 DNA reads as TGCGCCAGCAGCTCTCGGACAGCCTCCTATAATTCACCCCTCCACTTT.